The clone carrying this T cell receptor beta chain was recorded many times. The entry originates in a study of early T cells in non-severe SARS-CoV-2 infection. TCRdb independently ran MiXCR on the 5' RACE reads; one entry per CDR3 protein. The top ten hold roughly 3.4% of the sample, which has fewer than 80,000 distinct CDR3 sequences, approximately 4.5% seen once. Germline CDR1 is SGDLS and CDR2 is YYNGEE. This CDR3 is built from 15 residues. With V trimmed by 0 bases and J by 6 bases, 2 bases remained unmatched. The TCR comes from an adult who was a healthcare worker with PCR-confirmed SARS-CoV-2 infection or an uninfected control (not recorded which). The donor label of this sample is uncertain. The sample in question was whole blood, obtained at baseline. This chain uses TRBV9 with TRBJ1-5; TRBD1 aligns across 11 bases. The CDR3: CASSVEGTGGQPQHF. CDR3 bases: TGTGCCAGCAGCGTAGAGGGGACAGGGGGTCAGCCCCAGCATTTT. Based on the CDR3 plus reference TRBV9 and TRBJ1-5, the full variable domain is DSGVTQTPKHLITATGQRVTLRCSPRSGDLSVYWYQQSLDQGLQFLIQYYNGEERAKGNILERFSAQQFPDLHSELNLSSLELGDSALYFCASSVEGTGGQPQHFGDGTRLSIL.